The 17 T cell receptor beta chains given below trace back to one sample, sequenced in a study of blood T cell repertoires in COVID-19. The data were produced by immunoSEQ multiplex PCR, yet TCRdb's version contains in-frame clones alone and is incomplete. This table has some 330,000 clones, about 90% appearing once. Input material: PBMCs or T cells enriched from blood (not recorded which). Receptor source: a man in his forties in a cohort exposed to, infected with or recovered from COVID-19 (not recorded which).

J is TRBJ2-1 and V is TRBV6-5, with 7 bases lining up with TRBD2. V lost 0 bases to trimming and J lost 8 bases; unmatched junction nucleotides: 10. The length of the CDR3 is 16 residues. Germline-derived CDR1 and CDR2 are MNHEY and SVGAGI. The CDR3 DNA reads as TGTGCCAGCAGTTACTCCGCGACTAGCACCCTTGATGAGCAGTTCTTC. Translating it yields CASSYSATSTLDEQFF.

The V and J genes are TRBV28 and TRBJ2-7, with D possibly TRBD1 on 6 matching bases. There are 15 residues in the CDR3. Looked up from germline, CDR1 is MDHEN and CDR2 is SYDVKM. V shed 7 bases and J shed 3 bases, with 19 bases lying between them. The CDR3 reads CASNNRALGLYEQYF. CDR3 DNA sequence: TGTGCCAGCAATAACAGGGCCCTCGGCCTCTACGAGCAGTACTTC.

The rearrangement uses TRBV7-8 and TRBJ2-1; D ambiguous. V was shortened by 1 base and J by 0 bases, with 13 bases between the two germline ends. Per the germline V gene, CDR1 is SGHVS and CDR2 is FQNEAQ. The CDR3 is made up of 17 amino acids. The CDR3, as DNA: TGTGCCAGCAGCTTAGTCGTAGCCTCGAGCTCCTACAATGAGCAGTTCTTC. Encoded protein: CASSLVVASSSYNEQFF.

The chain is built from TRBV6-5 and TRBJ2-2, with D possibly being TRBD1 (5 bases). Germline CDR1 reads MNHEY; CDR2 reads SVGAGI. CDR3 size: 14 residues. The V end lost 8 bases, the J end lost 1 base, and 11 bases lay between the germline ends. CDR3 in amino acids: CASESRENTGELFF. As DNA, the CDR3 is TGTGCCAGCGAAAGCAGGGAGAACACCGGGGAGCTGTTTTTT.

The chain uses TRBV6-5 and TRBJ1-3; tentative D call: TRBD1 (5 bases). There are 15 residues in the CDR3. V was trimmed by 6 bases and J by 0 bases, leaving 12 bases between them. Germline V gene lookup returns CDR1 MNHEY and CDR2 SVGAGI. CDR3 in DNA: TGTGCCAGCAGCAAGACAGCCTTCTCTGGAAACACCATATATTTT. It translates to CASSKTAFSGNTIYF.

This clone showed up just a few times. This rearrangement joins TRBV19 to TRBJ2-2; D is perhaps TRBD2 (6 bases). V dropped 5 bases and J dropped 3 bases, with 13 bases sitting between them. The CDR3 spans 15 residues. Per the germline V gene, CDR1 is LNHDA and CDR2 is SQIVND (reference sequence). The DNA for the CDR3 is TGTGCCAGTAGTCCACGGAGGGCCCACACCGGGGAGCTGTTTTTT. Encoded protein: CASSPRRAHTGELFF.

The chain is built from TRBV2 and TRBJ1-2; D perhaps matches TRBD1 (6 bases). This CDR3 is 14 amino acids long. Per germline, CDR1 SNHLY and CDR2 FYNNEI. V shed 2 bases and J shed 2 bases, with 9 bases lying between them. CDR3 protein: CASSERDNNYGYTF. CDR3 DNA sequence: TGTGCCAGCAGTGAAAGGGACAACAACTATGGCTACACCTTC.

Note on this clone: Additional DNA sequences in this sample encode the identical CDR3. The chain combines TRBV27 with TRBJ1-1, with a tentative D call TRBD1 (5 bases). Germline CDR1 is MNHEY and CDR2 is SMNVEV (reference sequence). The CDR3 extends over 14 amino acids. The ends were cut back, 2 bases at V and 0 bases at J, with 7 bases in the middle. DNA of the CDR3: TGTGCCAGCAGTTTAGCCAGGGTGAACACTGAAGCTTTCTTT. Translating gives CASSLARVNTEAFF.

The gene calls are TRBV7-9 and TRBJ1-3, with TRBD1 matching over 10 bases. From germline, CDR1 is SEHNR and CDR2 FQNEAQ (reference sequence). This CDR3 has 16 residues. J was trimmed by 4 bases and V by 2 bases; bases with no gene match: 5. The CDR3 nucleotides read TGTGCCAGCAGCTTATTGACAGGGGGCGCAGGAAACACCATATATTTT. Translation gives CASSLLTGGAGNTIYF.

CDR3 coding DNA: TGCGCCAGCAGCCCAACAGGGGATAGCAATCAGCCCCAGCATTTT. Amino acids: CASSPTGDSNQPQHF. This chain links TRBV5-1 with TRBJ1-5, with TRBD1 matching 7 bases. Per germline, CDR1 SGHRS and CDR2 YFSETQ. The CDR3 has 15 amino acids. The junction had 4 bases not matched to a gene; V was cut back by 4 bases and J by 0 bases.

The rearrangement joins TRBV19 to TRBJ2-3; 11 nucleotides align to TRBD2. This CDR3 has 19 residues. V lost 10 bases and J lost 4; bases outside the gene matches: 22. Germline lookup yields CDR1 LNHDA and CDR2 SQIVND (reference sequence). CDR3 residues: CATQRAGQSNSGRADTQYF. CDR3 sequence (DNA): TGTGCCACCCAAAGGGCGGGACAAAGTAATAGCGGGAGGGCAGATACGCAGTATTTT.

The CDR3 protein is CASSYRVGGANVLTF. DNA for the CDR3: TGTGCCAGCAGCTACAGGGTTGGTGGGGCCAACGTCCTGACTTTC. The chain joins TRBV5-8 to TRBJ2-6; D may be TRBD1 (6 bases). Trimming removed 3 bases at V and 3 bases at J, with 10 bases between. The germline gives CDR1 SGHTS, CDR2 YDEGEE. The CDR3 runs 15 residues.

The rearrangement links TRBV28 to TRBJ2-4; 7 bases align to TRBD1. V was pared by 3 bases and J by 0 bases, with 8 bases of the junction left unmatched. This CDR3 spans 17 amino acids. The germline gives CDR1 MDHEN, CDR2 SYDVKM. The DNA for the CDR3 is TGTGCCAGCAGTTTTGGTGACAGGGCCGTAGCCAAAAACATTCAGTACTTC. It codes for CASSFGDRAVAKNIQYF.

The gene calls are TRBV28 and TRBJ2-5; D is possibly TRBD2 (6 bases). Deletions cut 7 bases from V and 4 bases from J, with 22 bases between. Germline CDR1 reads MDHEN; CDR2 reads SYDVKM. The CDR3 is made up of 16 amino acids. The CDR3 reads CASTLLGGAGAETQYF. Written as DNA, the CDR3 is TGTGCCAGCACCCTCCTGGGGGGAGCCGGGGCAGAGACCCAGTACTTC.

The chain is built from TRBV6-5 and TRBJ2-1; TRBD2 matches 7 bases. After removal of 2 bases from V and 5 bases from J, the junction contained 6 bases not matched to a gene. The CDR3 length is 15 residues. Germline V gene sequence: CDR1 MNHEY, CDR2 SVGAGI. CDR3 sequence: CASSYGGRANNEQFF. Here the CDR3 DNA reads TGTGCCAGCAGTTACGGTGGGAGGGCGAACAATGAGCAGTTCTTC.

V is TRBV30 and J is TRBJ2-7, with D uncertain. Per the germline V gene, CDR1 is GTSNPN and CDR2 is SVGIG (reference sequence). Trimming shortened V by 0 bases and J by 3 bases, and 9 bases separated the two germline ends. There are 13 residues in the CDR3. Here the CDR3 DNA reads TGTGCCTGGAGTGTAAGCAGGATCTACGAGCAGTACTTC. Translation gives CAWSVSRIYEQYF. Supplemented by reference TRBV30 and TRBJ2-7, the full variable domain reads SQTIHQWPATLVQPVGSPLSLECTVEGTSNPNLYWYRQAAGRGLQLLFYSVGIGQISSEVPQNLSASRPQDRQFILSSKKLLLSDSGFYLCAWSVSRIYEQYFGPGTRLTVT.

In DNA form, the CDR3 reads TGCGCCAGCAGCTTGGGGACTAGCGGCACAGATACGCAGTATTTT. This encodes CASSLGTSGTDTQYF. The V and J genes are TRBV5-1 and TRBJ2-3, with 9 bases fitting TRBD2. Looked up from germline, CDR1 is SGHRS and CDR2 is YFSETQ. The V segment lost 0 bases and the J segment 1 base; nucleotides outside the gene matches: 0. This CDR3 is 15 amino acids long.